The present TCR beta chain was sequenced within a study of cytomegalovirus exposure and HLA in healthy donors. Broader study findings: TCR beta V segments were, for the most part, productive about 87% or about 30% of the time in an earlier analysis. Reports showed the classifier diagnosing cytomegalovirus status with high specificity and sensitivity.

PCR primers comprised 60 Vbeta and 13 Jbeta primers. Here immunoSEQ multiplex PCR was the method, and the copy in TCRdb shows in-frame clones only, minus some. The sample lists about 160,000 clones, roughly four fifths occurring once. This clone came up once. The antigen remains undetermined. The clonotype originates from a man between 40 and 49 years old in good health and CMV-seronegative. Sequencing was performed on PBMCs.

CDR3 in amino acids: CASGRLAGGPSQETQYF. The CDR3 DNA is TGCGCCAGTGGGAGACTAGCGGGAGGGCCTAGCCAAGAGACCCAGTACTTC. The J gene is TRBJ2-5, the V gene TRBV5-1, with 14 bases aligning to TRBD2. CDR1 is SGHRS, CDR2 YFSETQ, per germline. The CDR3 runs to 17 residues. After removal of 8 bases from V and 1 base from J, the junction contained 10 bases not matched to a gene.